This T cell receptor (beta chain) was documented in a study of blood T cell repertoires in COVID-19. The wider study: From T cells, B-cell-depleted T cells, or PBMCs came the material, which was cDNA or gDNA.

About this clone itself: Its ends do not fully match the called genes, so a read error is possible.

Some clones are missing from TCRdb's copy, which holds only in-frame ones; the method was immunoSEQ multiplex PCR. The sample holds about 120,000 clones, around three quarters seen once. CDR3 length: 13 amino acids. The TCR originated in a woman older than 75 with acute or convalescent COVID-19. Sequencing was performed on peripheral blood. The chain links TRBV12-3 or TRBV12-4 to TRBJ1-4, with D perhaps TRBD1 (6 bases). CDR3 region: CASSITPYGTRFF. For the CDR3, the DNA is TGTGCCAGCAGTATCACTCCCTACGGGACAAGATTCTTT.